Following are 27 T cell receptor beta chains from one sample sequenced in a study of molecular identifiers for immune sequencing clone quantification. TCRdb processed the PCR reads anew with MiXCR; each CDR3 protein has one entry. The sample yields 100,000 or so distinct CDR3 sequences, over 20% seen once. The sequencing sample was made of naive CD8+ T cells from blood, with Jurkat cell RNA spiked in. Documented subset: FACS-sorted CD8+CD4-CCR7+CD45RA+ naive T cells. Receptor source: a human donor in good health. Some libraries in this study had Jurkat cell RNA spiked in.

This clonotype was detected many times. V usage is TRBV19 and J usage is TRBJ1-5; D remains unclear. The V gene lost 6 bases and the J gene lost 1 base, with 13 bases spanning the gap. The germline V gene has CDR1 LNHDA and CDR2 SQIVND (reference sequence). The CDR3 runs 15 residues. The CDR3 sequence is CASSLRPTSNQPQHF. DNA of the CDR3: TGTGCCAGTAGCCTGCGACCCACGAGCAATCAGCCCCAGCATTTT.

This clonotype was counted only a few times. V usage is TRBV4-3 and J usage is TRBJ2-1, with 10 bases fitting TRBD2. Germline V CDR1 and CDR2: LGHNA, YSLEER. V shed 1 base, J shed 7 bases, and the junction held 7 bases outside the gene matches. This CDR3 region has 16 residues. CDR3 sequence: CASSQGYLAGDNEQFF. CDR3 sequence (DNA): TGCGCCAGCAGCCAAGGATATCTAGCGGGAGATAATGAGCAGTTCTTC.

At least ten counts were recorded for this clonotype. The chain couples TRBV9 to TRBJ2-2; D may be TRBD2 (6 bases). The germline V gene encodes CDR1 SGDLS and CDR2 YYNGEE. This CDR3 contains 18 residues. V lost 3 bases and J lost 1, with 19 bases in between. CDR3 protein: CASSALVGVAENTGELFF. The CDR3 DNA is TGTGCCAGCAGCGCACTCGTAGGAGTAGCGGAGAACACCGGGGAGCTGTTTTTT.

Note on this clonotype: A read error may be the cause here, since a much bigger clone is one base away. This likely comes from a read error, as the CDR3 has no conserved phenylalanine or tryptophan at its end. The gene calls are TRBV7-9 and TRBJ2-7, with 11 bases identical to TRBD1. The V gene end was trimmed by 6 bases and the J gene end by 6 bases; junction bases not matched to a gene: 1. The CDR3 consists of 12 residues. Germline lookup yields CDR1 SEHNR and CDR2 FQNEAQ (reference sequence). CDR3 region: CASRDRGREQYL. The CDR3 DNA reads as TGTGCCAGCAGGGACAGGGGGCGCGAGCAGTACCTC.

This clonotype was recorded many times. The CDR3: CASSLVGYNEQFF. The CDR3 DNA sequence: TGTGCCAGCAGCTTGGTAGGCTACAATGAGCAGTTCTTC. V gene TRBV5-4 combines with J gene TRBJ2-1; D remains ambiguous. The CDR3 loop spans 13 amino acids. Germline V gene sequence: CDR1 SGHNT, CDR2 YYREEE (reference sequence). The V end lost 0 bases, the J end lost 3 bases, and 4 bases lay between the germline ends. Filled out from reference TRBV5-4 and TRBJ2-1, the complete variable domain reads ETGVTQSPTHLIKTRGQQVTLRCSSQSGHNTVSWYQQALGQGPQFIFQYYREEENGRGNFPPRFSGLQFPNYSSELNVNALELDDSALYLCASSLVGYNEQFFGPGTRLTVL.

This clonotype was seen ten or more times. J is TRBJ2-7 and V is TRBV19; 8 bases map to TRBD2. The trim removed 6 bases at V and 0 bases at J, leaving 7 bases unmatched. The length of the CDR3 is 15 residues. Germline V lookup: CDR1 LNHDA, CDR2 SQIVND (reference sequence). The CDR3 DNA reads TGTGCCAGTAGGCCGGGACTAGGGTACTCCTACGAGCAGTACTTC. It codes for CASRPGLGYSYEQYF.

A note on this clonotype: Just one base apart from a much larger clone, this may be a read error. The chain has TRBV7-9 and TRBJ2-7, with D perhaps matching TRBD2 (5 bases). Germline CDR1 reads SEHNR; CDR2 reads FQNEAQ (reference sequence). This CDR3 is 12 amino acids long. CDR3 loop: CASSLAAWEQHF. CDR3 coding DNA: TGTGCCAGCAGCTTAGCGGCGTGGGAGCAGCACTTC. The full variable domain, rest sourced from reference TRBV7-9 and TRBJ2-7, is DTGVSQNPRHKITKRGQNVTFRCDPISEHNRLYWYRQTLGQGPEFLTYFQNEAQLEKSRLLSDRFSAERPKGSFSTLEIQRTEQGDSAMYLCASSLAAWEQHFGPGTRLTVT.

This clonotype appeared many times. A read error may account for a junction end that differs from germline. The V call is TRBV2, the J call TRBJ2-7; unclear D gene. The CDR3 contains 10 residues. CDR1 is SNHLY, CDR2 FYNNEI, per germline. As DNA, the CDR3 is TGTGCCAGCAGTGGAAGCGAGCAGTATTTC. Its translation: CASSGSEQYF.

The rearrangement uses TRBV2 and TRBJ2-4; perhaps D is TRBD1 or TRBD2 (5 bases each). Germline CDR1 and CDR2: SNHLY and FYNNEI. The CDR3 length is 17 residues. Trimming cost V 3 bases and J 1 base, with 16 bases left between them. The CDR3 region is CASSDFRGERAKNIQYF. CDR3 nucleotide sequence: TGTGCCAGCAGTGACTTTAGAGGGGAGAGGGCCAAAAACATTCAGTACTTC. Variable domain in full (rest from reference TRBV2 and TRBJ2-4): EPEVTQTPSHQVTQMGQEVILRCVPISNHLYFYWYRQILGQKVEFLVSFYNNEISEKSEIFDDQFSVERPDGSNFTLKIRSTKLEDSAMYFCASSDFRGERAKNIQYFGAGTRLSVL.

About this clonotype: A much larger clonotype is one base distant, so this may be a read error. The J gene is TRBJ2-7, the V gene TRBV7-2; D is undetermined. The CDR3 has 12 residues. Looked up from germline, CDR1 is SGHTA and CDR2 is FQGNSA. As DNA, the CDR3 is TGTGACAGCAGCTTAGTCGGTGACGAGCAGTACTTC. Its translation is CDSSLVGDEQYF.

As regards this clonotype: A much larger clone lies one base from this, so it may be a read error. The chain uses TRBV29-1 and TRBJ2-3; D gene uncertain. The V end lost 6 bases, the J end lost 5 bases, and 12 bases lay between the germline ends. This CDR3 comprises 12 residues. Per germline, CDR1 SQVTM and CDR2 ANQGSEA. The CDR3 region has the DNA TGCAGCGTGGTCTCGAGGAAAGATACGCAGTATTTT. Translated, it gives CSVVSRKDTQYF.

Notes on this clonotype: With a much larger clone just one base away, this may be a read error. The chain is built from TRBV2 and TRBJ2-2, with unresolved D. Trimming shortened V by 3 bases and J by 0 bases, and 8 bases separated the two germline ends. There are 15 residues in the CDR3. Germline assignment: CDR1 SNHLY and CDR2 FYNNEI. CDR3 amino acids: CASSDIPANTGELFF. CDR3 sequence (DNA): TGTGCCAGCAGTGACATCCCTGCGAACACCGGGGAGCTGTTTTTT.

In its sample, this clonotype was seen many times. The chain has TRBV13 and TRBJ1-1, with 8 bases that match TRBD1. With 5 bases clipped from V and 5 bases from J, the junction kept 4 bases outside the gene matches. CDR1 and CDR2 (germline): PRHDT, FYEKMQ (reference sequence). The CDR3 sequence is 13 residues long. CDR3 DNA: TGTGCCAGCAGCCCCGGACAGGGAACTGAAGCTTTCTTT. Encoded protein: CASSPGQGTEAFF.

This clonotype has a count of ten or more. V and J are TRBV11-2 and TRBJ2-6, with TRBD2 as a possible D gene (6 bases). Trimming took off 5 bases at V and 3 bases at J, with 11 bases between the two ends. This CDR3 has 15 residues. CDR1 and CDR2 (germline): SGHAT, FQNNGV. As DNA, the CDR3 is TGTGCCAGCAGCAATTGGGGGGATGGGGCCAACGTCCTGACTTTC. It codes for CASSNWGDGANVLTF.

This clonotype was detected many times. The CDR3 DNA reads TGTGCCAGCAGCTCGAAAGGGACGGCGATCTACGAGCAGTACTTC. It is translated as CASSSKGTAIYEQYF. This rearrangement joins TRBV7-8 to TRBJ2-7; D might be TRBD1 or TRBD2, each matching 5 bases. The CDR3 is made up of 15 amino acids. Germline CDR1 is SGHVS and CDR2 is FQNEAQ. V was shortened by 4 bases and J by 3 bases, with 16 bases between the two germline ends. Complete variable domain (other parts from reference TRBV7-8 and TRBJ2-7): GAGVSQSPRYKVAKRGQDVALRCDPISGHVSLFWYQQALGQGPEFLTYFQNEAQLDKSGLPSDRFFAERPEGSVSTLKIQRTQQEDSAVYLCASSSKGTAIYEQYFGPGTRLTVT.

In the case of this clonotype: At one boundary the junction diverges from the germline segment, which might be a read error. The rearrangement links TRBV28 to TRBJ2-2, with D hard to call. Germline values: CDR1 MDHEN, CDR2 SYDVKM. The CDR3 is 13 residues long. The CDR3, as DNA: TGTGTCAGCAGTCCCTCACACACCGGGGAGCTGTTTTTT. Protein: CVSSPSHTGELFF.

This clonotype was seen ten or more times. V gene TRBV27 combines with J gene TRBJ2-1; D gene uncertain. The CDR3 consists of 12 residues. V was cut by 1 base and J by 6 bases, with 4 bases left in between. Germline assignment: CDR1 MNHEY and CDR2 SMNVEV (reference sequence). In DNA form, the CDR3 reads TGTGCCAGCAGTTTATTTGGCAATGAGCAGTTCTTC. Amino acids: CASSLFGNEQFF.

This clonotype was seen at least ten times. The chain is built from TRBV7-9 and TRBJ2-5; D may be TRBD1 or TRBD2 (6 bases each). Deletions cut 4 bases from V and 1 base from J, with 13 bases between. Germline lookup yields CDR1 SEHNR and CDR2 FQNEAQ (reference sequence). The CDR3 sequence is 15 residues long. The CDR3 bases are TGTGCCAGCAGCTGGGGGGCCTCGCCCCAAGAGACCCAGTACTTC. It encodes CASSWGASPQETQYF.

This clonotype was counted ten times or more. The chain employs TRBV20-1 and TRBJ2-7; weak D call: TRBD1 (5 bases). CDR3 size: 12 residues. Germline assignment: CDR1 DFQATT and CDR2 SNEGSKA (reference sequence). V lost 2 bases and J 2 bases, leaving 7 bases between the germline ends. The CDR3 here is CSARKGAYEQYF. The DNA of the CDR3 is TGCAGTGCTAGAAAAGGGGCCTACGAGCAGTACTTC.

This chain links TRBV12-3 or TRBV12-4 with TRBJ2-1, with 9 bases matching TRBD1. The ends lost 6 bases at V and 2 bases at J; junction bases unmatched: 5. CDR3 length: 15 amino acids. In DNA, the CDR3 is TGTGCCAGCAGACGGACAGGGGCCACCTACAATGAGCAGTTCTTC. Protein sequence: CASRRTGATYNEQFF.

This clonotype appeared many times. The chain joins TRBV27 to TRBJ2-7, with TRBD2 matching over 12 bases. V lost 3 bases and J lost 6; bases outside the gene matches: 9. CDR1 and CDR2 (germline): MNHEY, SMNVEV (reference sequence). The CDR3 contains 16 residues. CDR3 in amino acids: CASSFSLAGGPGEQYF. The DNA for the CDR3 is TGTGCCAGCAGTTTTAGCCTAGCGGGAGGGCCGGGCGAGCAGTACTTC.

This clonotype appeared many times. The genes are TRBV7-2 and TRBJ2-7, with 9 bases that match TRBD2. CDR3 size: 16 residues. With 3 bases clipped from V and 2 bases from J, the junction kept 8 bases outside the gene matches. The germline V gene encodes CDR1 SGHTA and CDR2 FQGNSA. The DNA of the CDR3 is TGTGCCAGCAGCTTCCCTCGCCTAGCGGGAACCTACGAGCAGTACTTC. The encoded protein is CASSFPRLAGTYEQYF.

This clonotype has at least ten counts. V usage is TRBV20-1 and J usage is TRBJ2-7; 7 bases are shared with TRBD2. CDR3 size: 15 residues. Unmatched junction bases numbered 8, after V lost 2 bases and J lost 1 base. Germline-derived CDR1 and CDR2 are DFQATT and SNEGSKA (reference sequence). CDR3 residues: CSARSLGGESYEQYF. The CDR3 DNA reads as TGCAGTGCTAGATCCCTTGGGGGGGAGTCCTACGAGCAGTACTTC.

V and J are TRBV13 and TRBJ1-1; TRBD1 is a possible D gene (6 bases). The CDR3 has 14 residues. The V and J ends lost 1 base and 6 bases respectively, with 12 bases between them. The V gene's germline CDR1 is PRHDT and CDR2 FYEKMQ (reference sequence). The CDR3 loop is CASSLEGGGAEAFF. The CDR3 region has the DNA TGTGCCAGCAGCTTAGAGGGGGGGGGAGCTGAAGCTTTCTTT.

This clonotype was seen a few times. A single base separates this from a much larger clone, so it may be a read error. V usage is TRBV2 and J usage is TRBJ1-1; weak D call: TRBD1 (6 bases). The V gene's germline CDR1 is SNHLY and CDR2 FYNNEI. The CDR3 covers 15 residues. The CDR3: CASSEVWQGNTEALF. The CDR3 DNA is TGTGCCAGCAGTGAAGTTTGGCAGGGGAACACTGAAGCTCTCTTT.

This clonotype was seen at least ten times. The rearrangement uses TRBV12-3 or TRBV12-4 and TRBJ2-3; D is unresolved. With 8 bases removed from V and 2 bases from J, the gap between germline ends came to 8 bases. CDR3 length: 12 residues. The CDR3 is CASGLTTDTQYF. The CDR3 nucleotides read TGTGCCAGCGGATTAACCACAGATACGCAGTATTTT.

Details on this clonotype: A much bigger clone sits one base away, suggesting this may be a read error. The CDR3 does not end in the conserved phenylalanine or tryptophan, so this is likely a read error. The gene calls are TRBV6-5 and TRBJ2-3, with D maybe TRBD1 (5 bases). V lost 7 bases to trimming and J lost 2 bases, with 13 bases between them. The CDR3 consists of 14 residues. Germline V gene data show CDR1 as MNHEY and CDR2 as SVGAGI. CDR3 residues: CASTGAGPTDTQYL. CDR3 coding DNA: TGTGCCAGCACCGGAGCAGGGCCCACAGATACGCAGTATCTT.